This TCR beta chain was identified in a study of shared clonotypes between healthy human individuals. Germline loops: CDR1 MDHEN, CDR2 SYDVKM. V shed 4 bases, J shed 5 bases, and the junction held 5 bases outside the gene matches. CDR3 length: 13 residues. For this clone: The antigen is unknown.

Data came from immunoSEQ multiplex PCR; TCRdb stores just in-frame clones and leaves some out. The table records around 1.9 million clones, over 85% of them present only once. Positive CCR7 selection of CD45RO-negative cells yielded the naive CD8 cells, and terminally differentiated effector memory CD45RA+ cells were excluded. All donors were healthy HIV-negative adults lacking recent acute infections or vaccinations. Broader study findings: Despite large depth, rarefaction showed incomplete sorted-subset sequencing.

Sequencing used naive CD8+ T cells from PBMCs. The clonotype was recovered from a man aged 18 to 29 in good health. Some clones in this sample may be carry-over from other donors' samples. This chain uses TRBV28 with TRBJ2-7, with 7 bases aligning to TRBD1. The CDR3 DNA reads TGTGCCAGCAGTTCCGGTACAGGGGACGAGCAGTACTTC. Protein sequence: CASSSGTGDEQYF.